Given below is one T cell receptor (beta chain) in context. Antigen unknown. CDR1 and CDR2 (germline): SEHNR, FQNEAQ (reference sequence). This CDR3 region has 17 residues. V was shortened by 0 bases and J by 4 bases, with 18 bases between the two germline ends. The record originates from a study of shared clonotypes between healthy human individuals. Study outcomes and limitations: Exclusively blood specimens were collected; tissue repertoires likely differ. Owing to a small donor count, the genetic and exposure-history diversity represented was limited.

Here immunoSEQ multiplex PCR was the method, and the copy in TCRdb shows in-frame clones only, minus some. Of about 480,000 clones listed, over 75% were seen once; the top ten hold under 15%. Material: PBMCs. The clonotype comes from a woman aged 40-49 years in good health. Some clones in this sample may be carry-over from other donors' samples. The genes are TRBV7-9 and TRBJ1-2, with D perhaps TRBD1 (5 bases). CDR3 amino acids: CASSLAPGIRIGYGYTF. The CDR3 coding sequence is TGTGCCAGCAGCTTAGCCCCAGGGATACGTATCGGCTATGGCTACACCTTC.